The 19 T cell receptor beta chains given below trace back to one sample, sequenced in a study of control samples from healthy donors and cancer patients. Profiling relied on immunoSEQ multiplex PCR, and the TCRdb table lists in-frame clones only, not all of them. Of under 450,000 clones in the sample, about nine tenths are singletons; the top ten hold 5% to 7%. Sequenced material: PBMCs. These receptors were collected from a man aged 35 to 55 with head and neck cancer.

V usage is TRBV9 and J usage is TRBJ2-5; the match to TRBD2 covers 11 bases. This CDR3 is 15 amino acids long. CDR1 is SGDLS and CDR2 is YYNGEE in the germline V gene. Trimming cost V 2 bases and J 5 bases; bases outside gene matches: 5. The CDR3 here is CASSVSGRATETQYF. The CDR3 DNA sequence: TGTGCCAGCAGCGTTAGCGGGAGGGCAACCGAGACCCAGTACTTC.

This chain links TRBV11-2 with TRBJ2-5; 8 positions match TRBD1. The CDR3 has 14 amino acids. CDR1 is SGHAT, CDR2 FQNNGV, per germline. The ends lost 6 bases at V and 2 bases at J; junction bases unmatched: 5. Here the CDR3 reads CASSRQGIQETQYF. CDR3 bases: TGTGCCAGCAGTCGACAGGGGATTCAAGAGACCCAGTACTTC.

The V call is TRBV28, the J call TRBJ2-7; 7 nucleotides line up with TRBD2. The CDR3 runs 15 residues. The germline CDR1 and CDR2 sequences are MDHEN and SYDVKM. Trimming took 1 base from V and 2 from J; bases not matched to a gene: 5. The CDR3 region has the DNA TGTGCCAGCAGTTTATTTCGACGGGGGGCCTACGAGCAGTACTTC. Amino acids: CASSLFRRGAYEQYF.

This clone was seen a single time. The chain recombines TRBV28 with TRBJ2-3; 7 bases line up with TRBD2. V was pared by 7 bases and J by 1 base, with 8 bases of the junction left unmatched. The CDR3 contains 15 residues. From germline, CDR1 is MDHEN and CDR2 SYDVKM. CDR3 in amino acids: CASTLGAGRTDTQYF. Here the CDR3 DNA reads TGTGCCAGCACCCTTGGAGCGGGACGCACAGATACGCAGTATTTT.

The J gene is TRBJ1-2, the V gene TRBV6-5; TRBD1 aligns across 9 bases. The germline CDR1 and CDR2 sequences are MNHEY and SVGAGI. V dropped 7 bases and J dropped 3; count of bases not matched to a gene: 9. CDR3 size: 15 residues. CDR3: CASNLGQGLHYGYTF. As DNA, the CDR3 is TGTGCCAGCAATCTGGGACAGGGTCTACACTATGGCTACACCTTC.

Here the CDR3 DNA reads TGTGCCAGCAGTCGGCCCGGGACAGGGGAGGACTATGGCTACACCTTC. Residues: CASSRPGTGEDYGYTF. The rearrangement joins TRBV28 to TRBJ1-2; TRBD1 agrees at 10 bases. There are 16 residues in the CDR3. Trimming took 5 bases from V and 3 from J; bases not matched to a gene: 9. Germline values: CDR1 MDHEN, CDR2 SYDVKM.

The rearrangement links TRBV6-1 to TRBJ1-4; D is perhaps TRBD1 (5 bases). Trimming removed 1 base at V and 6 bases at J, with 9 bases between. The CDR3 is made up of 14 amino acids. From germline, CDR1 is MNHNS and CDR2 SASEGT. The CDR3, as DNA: TGTGCCAGCAGTGAAGGAGGGACCCATGAAAAACTGTTTTTT. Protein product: CASSEGGTHEKLFF.

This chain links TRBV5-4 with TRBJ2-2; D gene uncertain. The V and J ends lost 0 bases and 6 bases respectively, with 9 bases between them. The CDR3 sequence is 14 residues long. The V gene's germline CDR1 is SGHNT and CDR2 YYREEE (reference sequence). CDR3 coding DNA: TGTGCCAGCAGCTTGGCTCGGTTGGCCGGGGAGCTGTTTTTT. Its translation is CASSLARLAGELFF.

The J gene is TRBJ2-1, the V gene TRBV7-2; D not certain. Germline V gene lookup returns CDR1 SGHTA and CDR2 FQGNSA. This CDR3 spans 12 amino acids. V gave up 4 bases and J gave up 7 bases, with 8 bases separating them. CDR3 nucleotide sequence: TGTGCCAGCAGCTCCCCCGGGAATGAGCAGTTCTTC. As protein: CASSSPGNEQFF.

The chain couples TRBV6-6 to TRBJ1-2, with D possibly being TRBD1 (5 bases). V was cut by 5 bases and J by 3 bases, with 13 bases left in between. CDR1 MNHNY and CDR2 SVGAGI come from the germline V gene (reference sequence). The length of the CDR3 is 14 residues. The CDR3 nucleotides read TGTGCCAGCAGTGACAGTTCCGACTACTATGGCTACACCTTC. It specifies CASSDSSDYYGYTF.

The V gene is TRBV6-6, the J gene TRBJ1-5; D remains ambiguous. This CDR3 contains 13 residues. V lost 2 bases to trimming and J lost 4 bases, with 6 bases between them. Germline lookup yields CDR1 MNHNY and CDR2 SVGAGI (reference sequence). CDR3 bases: TGTGCCAGCAGTTACCGGGAAAATCAGCCCCAGCATTTT. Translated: CASSYRENQPQHF.

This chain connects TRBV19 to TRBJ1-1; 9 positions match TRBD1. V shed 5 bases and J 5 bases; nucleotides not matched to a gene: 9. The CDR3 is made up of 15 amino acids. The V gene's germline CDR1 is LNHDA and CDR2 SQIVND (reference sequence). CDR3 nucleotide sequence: TGTGCCAGTAGTTTAAGGACAGGGGCGAAGACTGAAGCTTTCTTT. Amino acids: CASSLRTGAKTEAFF.

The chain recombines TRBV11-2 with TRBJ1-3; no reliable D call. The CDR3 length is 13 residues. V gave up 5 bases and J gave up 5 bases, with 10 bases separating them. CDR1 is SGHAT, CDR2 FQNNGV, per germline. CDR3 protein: CASSPRTRNTIYF. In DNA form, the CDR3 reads TGTGCCAGCAGCCCGCGGACGAGAAACACCATATATTTT.

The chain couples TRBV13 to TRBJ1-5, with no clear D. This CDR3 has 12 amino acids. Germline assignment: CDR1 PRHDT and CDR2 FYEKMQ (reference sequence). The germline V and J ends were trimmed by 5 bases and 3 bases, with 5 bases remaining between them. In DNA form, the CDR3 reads TGTGCCAGCAGCGTTCCCAATCAGCCCCAGCATTTT. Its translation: CASSVPNQPQHF.

CDR3 amino acids: CASSSVSYEQYF. The CDR3 DNA reads TGTGCCAGCAGTTCAGTTTCCTACGAGCAGTACTTC. This chain joins TRBV6-5 and TRBJ2-7; D call uncertain. V dropped 4 bases and J dropped 1 base, with 5 bases sitting between them. The CDR3 runs to 12 residues. Germline V gives CDR1 MNHEY, CDR2 SVGAGI.

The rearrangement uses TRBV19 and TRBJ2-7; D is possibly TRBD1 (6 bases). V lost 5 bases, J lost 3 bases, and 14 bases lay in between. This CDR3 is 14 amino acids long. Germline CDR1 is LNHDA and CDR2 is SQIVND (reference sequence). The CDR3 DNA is TGTGCCAGTAGTTCAGAGACAGGACACTACGAGCAGTACTTC. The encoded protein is CASSSETGHYEQYF.

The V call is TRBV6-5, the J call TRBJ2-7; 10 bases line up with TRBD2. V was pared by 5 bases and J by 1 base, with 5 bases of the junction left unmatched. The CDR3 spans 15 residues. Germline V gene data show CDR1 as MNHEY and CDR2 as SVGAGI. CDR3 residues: CASSTRLAGSYEQYF. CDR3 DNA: TGTGCCAGCAGTACGAGACTAGCGGGTTCCTACGAGCAGTACTTC.

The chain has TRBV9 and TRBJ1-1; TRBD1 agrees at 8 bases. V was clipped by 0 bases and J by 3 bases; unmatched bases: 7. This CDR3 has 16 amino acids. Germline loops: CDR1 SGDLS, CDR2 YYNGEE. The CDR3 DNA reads TGTGCCAGCAGCGTAGGGATGGGACAGGAGGACACTGAAGCTTTCTTT. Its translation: CASSVGMGQEDTEAFF.

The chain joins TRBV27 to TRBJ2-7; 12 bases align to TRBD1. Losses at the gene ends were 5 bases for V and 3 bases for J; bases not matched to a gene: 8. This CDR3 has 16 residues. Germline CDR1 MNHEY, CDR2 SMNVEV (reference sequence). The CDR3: CASSQGGDRGLYEQYF. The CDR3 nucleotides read TGTGCCAGCAGTCAGGGGGGGGACAGGGGGCTCTACGAGCAGTACTTC.